This TCR beta chain was observed in a study of beta chain features in type 1 diabetes. Study as a whole: Cell yields, age and gender were similar between patients and healthy donors. Broader study findings: In the patient group, naive, central memory and Treg TCRB repertoires seemed more alike than in the healthy donor group.

There are a few counts of this clone. Antigen unknown. Isolated RNA was reverse transcribed in full, so expressed TCRB transcripts were sequenced. Samples of naive, central memory and regulatory T cells yielded a mean of about 3.8 million reads. Repertoires were generated with immunoSEQ multiplex PCR, while TCRdb's copy carries only in-frame clones and drops some. The table has around 400,000 clones, approximately 16% seen once. Blood was collected once per donor into heparin, averaging about 100 mL. The CDR3 has 13 residues. Trimming took 6 bases from V and 8 from J; bases not matched to a gene: 2. Germline values: CDR1 ENHRY, CDR2 SYGVKD.

Material: naive CD4+ T cells from blood. This chain joins TRBV10-3 and TRBJ2-1; 12 bases are shared with TRBD2. The clonotype originates from a woman younger than 30 in good health. The CDR3 reads CAIRTSGSDEQFF. In DNA form, the CDR3 reads TGTGCCATCAGGACTAGCGGGAGTGATGAGCAGTTCTTC.